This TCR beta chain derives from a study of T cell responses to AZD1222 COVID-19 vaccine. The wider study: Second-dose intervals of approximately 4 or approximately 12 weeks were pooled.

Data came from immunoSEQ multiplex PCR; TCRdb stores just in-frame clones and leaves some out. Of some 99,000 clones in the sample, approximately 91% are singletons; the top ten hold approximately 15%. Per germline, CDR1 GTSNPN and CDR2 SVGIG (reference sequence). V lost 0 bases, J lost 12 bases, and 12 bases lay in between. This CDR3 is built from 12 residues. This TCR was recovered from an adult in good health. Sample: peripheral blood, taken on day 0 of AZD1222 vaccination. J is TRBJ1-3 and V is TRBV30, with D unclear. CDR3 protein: CAWSVRGRNIYF. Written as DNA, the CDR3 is TGTGCCTGGAGTGTACGAGGGAGAAACATATATTTT. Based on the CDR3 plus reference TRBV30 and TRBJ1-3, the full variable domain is SQTIHQWPATLVQPVGSPLSLECTVEGTSNPNLYWYRQAAGRGLQLLFYSVGIGQISSEVPQNLSASRPQDRQFILSSKKLLLSDSGFYLCAWSVRGRNIYFGEGSWLTVV.